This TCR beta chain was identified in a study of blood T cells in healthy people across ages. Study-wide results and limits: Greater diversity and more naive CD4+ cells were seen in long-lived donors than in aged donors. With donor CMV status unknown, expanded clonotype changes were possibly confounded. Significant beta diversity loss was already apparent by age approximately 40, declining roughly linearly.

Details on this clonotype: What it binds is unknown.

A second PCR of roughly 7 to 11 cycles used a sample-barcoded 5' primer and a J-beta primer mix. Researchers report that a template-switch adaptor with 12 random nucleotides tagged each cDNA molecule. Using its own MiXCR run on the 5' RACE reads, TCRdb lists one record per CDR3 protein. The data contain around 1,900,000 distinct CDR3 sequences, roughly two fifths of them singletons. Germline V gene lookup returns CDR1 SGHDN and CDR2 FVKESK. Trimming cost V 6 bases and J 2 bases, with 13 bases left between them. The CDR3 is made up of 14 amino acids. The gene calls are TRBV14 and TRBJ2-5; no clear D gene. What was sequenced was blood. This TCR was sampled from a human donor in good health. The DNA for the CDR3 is TGTGCCAGCAGTCAGAATTGGGGACAAGAGACCCAGTACTTC. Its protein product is CASSQNWGQETQYF.